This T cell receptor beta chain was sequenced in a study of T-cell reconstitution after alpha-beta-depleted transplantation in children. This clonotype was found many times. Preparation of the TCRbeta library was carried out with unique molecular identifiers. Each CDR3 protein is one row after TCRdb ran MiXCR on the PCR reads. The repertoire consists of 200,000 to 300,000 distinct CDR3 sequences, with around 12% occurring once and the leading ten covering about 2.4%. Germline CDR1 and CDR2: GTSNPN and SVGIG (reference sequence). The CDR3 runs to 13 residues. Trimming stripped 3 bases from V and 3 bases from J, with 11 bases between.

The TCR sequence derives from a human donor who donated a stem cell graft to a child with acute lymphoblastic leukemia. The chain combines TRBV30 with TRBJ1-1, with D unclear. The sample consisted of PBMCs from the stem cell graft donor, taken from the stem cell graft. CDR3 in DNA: TGTGCCTGGAGATGGAGAGCAGACACTGAAGCTTTCTTT. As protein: CAWRWRADTEAFF. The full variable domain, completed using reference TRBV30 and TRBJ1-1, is SQTIHQWPATLVQPVGSPLSLECTVEGTSNPNLYWYRQAAGRGLQLLFYSVGIGQISSEVPQNLSASRPQDRQFILSSKKLLLSDSGFYLCAWRWRADTEAFFGQGTRLTVV.